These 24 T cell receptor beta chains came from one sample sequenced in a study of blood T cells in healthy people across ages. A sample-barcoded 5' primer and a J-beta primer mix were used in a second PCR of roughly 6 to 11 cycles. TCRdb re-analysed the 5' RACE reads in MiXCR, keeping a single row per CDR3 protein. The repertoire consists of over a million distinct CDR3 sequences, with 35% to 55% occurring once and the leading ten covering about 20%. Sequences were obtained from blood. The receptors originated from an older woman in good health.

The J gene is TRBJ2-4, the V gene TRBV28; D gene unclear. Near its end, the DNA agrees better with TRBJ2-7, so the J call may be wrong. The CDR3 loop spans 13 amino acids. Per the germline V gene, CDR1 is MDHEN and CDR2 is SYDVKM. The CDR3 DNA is TGTGCCAGCAGAAAGACGAGTCGATACGAGCAGTACTTC. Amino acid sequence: CASRKTSRYEQYF.

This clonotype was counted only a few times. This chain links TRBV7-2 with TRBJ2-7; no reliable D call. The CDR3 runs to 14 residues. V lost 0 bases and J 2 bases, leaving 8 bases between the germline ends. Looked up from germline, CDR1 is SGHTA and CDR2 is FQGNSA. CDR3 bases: TGTGCCAGCAGCTTAGCGTTTCTGGCCTACGAGCAGTACTTC. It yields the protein CASSLAFLAYEQYF.

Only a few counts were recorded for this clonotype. For the CDR3, the DNA is TGCGCCAGCAGCGGGGAGCGGAGCTATGGCTACACCTTC. Its translation is CASSGERSYGYTF. The rearrangement uses TRBV4-3 and TRBJ1-2; D unresolved. V lost 5 bases, J lost 4 bases, and 11 bases lay in between. Germline V gene lookup returns CDR1 LGHNA and CDR2 YSLEER. There are 13 residues in the CDR3.

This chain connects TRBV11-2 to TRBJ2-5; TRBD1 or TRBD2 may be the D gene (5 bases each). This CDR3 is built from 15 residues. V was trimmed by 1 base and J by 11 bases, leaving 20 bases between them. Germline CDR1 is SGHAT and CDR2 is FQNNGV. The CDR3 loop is CASSLAGPLGNEQYF. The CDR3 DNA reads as TGTGCCAGCAGCTTAGCGGGACCCCTGGGGAATGAGCAGTACTTC. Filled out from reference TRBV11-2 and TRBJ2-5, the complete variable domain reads EAGVAQSPRYKIIEKRQSVAFWCNPISGHATLYWYQQILGQGPKLLIQFQNNGVVDDSQLPKDRFSAERLKGVDSTLKIQPAKLEDSAVYLCASSLAGPLGNEQYFGPGTRLLVL.

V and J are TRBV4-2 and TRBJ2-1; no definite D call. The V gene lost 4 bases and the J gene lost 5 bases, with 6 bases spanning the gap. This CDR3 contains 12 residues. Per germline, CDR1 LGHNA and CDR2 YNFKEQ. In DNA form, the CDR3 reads TGTGCCAGCAGCCGTACCCACAATGAGCAGTTCTTC. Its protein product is CASSRTHNEQFF.

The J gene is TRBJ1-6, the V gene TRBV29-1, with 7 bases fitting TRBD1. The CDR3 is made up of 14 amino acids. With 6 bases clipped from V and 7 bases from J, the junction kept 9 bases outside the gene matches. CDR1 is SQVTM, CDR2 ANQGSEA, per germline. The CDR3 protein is CSVRAGQVNSPLHF. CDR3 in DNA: TGCAGCGTACGTGCCGGACAGGTCAATTCACCCCTCCACTTT.

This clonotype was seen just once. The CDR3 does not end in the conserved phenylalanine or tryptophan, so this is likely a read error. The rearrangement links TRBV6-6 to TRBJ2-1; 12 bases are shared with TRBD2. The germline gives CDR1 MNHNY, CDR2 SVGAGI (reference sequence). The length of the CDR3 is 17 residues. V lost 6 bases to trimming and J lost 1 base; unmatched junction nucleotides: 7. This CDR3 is CASRGTSGGTSYNEQFL. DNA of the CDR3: TGTGCCAGCAGAGGTACTAGCGGGGGGACTTCCTACAATGAGCAGTTCTTA.

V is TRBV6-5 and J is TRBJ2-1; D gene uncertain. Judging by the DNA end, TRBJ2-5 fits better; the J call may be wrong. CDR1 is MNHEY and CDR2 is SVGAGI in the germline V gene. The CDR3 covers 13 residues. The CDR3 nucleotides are TGTGCCAGCAGCCCCGAGCGTGTGGGCGACCAGTACTTC. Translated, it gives CASSPERVGDQYF.

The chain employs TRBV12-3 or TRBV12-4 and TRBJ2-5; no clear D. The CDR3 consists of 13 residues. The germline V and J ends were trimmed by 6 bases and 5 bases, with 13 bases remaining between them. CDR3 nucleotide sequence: TGTGCCAGCAGGATCCGGGTTCGTGAGACCCAGTACTTC. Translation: CASRIRVRETQYF.

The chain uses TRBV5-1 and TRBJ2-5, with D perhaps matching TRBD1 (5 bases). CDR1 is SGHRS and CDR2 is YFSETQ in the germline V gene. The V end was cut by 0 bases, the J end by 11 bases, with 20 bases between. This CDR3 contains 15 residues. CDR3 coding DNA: TGCGCCAGCAGCTTGGTGCAGGGTAACTACAATGAGCAGTACTTC. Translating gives CASSLVQGNYNEQYF.

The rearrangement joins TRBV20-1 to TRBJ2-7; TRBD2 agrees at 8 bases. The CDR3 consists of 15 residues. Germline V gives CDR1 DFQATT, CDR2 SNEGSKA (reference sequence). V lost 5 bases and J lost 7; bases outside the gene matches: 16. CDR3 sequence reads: CSAPPPAGEGNEQYF. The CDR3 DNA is TGCAGTGCTCCACCCCCAGCGGGAGAGGGTAATGAGCAGTACTTC.

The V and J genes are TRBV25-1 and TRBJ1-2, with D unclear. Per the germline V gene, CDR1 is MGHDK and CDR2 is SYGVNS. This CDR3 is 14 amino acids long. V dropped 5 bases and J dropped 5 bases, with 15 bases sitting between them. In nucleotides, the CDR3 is TGTGCCAGCAGTCACTCGGGAGTCTTATATGGCTACACCTTC. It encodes CASSHSGVLYGYTF.

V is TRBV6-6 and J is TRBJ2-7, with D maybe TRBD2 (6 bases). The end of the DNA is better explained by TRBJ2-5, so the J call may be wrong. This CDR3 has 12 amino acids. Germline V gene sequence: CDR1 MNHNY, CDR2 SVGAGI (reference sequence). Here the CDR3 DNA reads TGTGCCAGCCTCTCGCTAGCGGAGACCCAGTACTTC. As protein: CASLSLAETQYF.

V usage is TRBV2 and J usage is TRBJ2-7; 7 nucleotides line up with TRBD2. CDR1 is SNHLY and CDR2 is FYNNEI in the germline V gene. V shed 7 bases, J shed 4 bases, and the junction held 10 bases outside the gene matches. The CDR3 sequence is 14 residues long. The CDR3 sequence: CASTSWRETYEQYF. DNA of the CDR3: TGTGCCAGCACATCCTGGCGGGAGACGTACGAGCAGTACTTC. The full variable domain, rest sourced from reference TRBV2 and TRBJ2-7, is EPEVTQTPSHQVTQMGQEVILRCVPISNHLYFYWYRQILGQKVEFLVSFYNNEISEKSEIFDDQFSVERPDGSNFTLKIRSTKLEDSAMYFCASTSWRETYEQYFGPGTRLTVT.

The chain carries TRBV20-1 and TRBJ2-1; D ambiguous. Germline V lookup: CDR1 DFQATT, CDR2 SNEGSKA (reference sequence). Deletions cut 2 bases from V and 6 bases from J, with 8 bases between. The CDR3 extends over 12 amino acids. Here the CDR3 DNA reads TGCAGTGCTAGAAAGCCGGCCAATGAGCAGTTCTTC. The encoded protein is CSARKPANEQFF.

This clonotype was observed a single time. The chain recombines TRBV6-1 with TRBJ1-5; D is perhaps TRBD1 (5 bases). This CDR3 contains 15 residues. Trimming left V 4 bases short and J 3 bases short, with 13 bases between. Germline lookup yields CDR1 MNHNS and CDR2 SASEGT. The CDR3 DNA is TGTGCCAGCAGTGGCGGGACGGCGTACAATCAGCCCCAGCATTTT. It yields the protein CASSGGTAYNQPQHF.

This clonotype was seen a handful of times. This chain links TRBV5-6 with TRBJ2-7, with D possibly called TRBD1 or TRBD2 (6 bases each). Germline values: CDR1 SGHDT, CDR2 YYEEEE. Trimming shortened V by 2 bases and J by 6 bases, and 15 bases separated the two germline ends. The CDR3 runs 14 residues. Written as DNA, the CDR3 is TGTGCCAGCAGCTTAGGAGGGGGGCAACGCGAGCAGTACTTC. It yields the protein CASSLGGGQREQYF.

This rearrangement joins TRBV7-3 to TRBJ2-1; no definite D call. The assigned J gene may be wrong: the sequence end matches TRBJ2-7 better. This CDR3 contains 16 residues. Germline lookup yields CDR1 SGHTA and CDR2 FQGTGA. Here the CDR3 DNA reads TGTGCCAGCAGCTTATTTGGAGTGGGCACCAACAATGAGCAGTACTTC. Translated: CASSLFGVGTNNEQYF.

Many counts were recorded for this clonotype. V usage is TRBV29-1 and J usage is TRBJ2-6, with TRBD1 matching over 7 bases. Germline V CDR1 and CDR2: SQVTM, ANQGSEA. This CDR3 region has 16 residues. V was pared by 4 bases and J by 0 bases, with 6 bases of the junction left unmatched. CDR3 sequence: CSVGPGGFSGANVLTF. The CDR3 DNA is TGCAGCGTTGGTCCAGGGGGATTCTCTGGGGCCAACGTCCTGACTTTC.

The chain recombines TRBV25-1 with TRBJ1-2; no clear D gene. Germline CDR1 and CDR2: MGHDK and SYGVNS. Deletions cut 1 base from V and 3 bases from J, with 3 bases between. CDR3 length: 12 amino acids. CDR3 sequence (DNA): TGTGCCAGCAGTGAATTGTACTATGGCTACACCTTC. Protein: CASSELYYGYTF.

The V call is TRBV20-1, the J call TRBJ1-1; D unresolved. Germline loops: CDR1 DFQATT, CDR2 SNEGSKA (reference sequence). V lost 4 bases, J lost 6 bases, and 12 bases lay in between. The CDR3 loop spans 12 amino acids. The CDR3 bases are TGCAGTGCTACTTGGAGGGTGTCTGAAGCTTTCTTT. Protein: CSATWRVSEAFF.

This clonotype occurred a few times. The CDR3 DNA sequence: TGTGCCACGGCGGGGCGTTTAATGTCCTACAATGAGCAGTTCTTC. Protein: CATAGRLMSYNEQFF. V is TRBV27 and J is TRBJ2-1; D is perhaps TRBD2 (6 bases). Germline V gene sequence: CDR1 MNHEY, CDR2 SMNVEV (reference sequence). The CDR3 consists of 15 residues. Trimming left V 10 bases short and J 1 base short, with 17 bases between.

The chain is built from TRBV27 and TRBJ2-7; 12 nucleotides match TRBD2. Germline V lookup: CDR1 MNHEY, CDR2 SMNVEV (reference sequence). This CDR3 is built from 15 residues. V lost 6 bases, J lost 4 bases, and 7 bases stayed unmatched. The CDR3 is CASSRSGTSGYEQYF. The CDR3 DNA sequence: TGTGCCAGCAGCCGATCCGGGACTAGCGGGTACGAGCAGTACTTC.

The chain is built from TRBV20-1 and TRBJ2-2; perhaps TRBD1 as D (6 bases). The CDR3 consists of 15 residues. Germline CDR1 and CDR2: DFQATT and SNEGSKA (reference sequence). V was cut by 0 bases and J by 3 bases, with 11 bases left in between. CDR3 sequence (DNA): TGCAGTGCTAGAGACCAGGGGCCTTACACCGGGGAGCTGTTTTTT. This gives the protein CSARDQGPYTGELFF.